This T cell receptor beta chain was identified during a study of T cell repertoires in cytomegalovirus infection. Study background: HLA-C-restricted CMV epitopes, recently identified, and well-studied HLA-B-restricted ones were used by the study. Both a matching HLA type and CMV infection were indicated by public TCR beta signatures.

MiXCR, applied by TCRdb to the reads, yields one record per CDR3 protein. The data contain around 500,000 distinct CDR3 sequences, approximately 46% of them singletons. This clonotype turned up a few times. Antigen unknown. Study results and caveats: Pooled public TCR beta family frequency picked out CMV carriers with the relevant HLA. HLA-C-restricted CMV-specific TCR beta clonotypes were dominant in the ex vivo response.

The CDR3 is 15 amino acids. Trimming stripped 7 bases from V and 5 bases from J, with 17 bases between. From germline, CDR1 is MNHNY and CDR2 SVGAGI (reference sequence). The V and J genes are TRBV6-6 and TRBJ2-2; D remains ambiguous. The specimen was cultured PBMCs, collected from culture after CMV antigen stimulation. This TCR was sampled from a human donor in good health (CMV status not recorded). Some clones in this sample may be carry-over from other donors' samples. The CDR3 bases are TGTGCCAGCAAGGTTTGGCAGCGCAGAACCGGGGAGCTGTTTTTT. Translated: CASKVWQRRTGELFF.